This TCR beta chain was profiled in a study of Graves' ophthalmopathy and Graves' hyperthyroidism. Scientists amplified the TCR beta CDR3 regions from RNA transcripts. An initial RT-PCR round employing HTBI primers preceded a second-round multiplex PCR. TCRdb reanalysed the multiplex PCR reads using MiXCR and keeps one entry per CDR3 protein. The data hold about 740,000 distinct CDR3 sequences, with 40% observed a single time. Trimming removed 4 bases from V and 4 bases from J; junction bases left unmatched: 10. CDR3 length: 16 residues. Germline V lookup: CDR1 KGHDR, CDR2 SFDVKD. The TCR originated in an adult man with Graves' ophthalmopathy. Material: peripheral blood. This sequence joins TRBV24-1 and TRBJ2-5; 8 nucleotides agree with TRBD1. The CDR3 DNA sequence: TGTGCCACCAGTGACTCTCTGACAGGGGCGGGAGAGACCCAGTACTTC. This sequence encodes CATSDSLTGAGETQYF.